This TCR beta chain was captured in a study of shared clonotypes between healthy human individuals. There are a few counts of this clone. Method: immunoSEQ multiplex PCR; TCRdb's copy keeps in-frame clones and lacks some. The table has nearly 1 million clones, approximately 80% seen once; the top ten hold around 1.4%. V shed 6 bases and J shed 1 base, with 9 bases lying between them. Germline V lookup: CDR1 WNHNN, CDR2 SYGVQD (reference sequence). This CDR3 is built from 13 residues. The chain has TRBV10-1 and TRBJ1-1; D is unclear. Sequences were obtained from memory CD4+ T cells sorted from blood. Stated subset: CD45RA-negative fraction. The clonotype originates from a man younger than 35 in good health. Written as DNA, the CDR3 is TGCGCCAGCAGAGCGGCCACGAACACTGAAGCTTTCTTT. It codes for CASRAATNTEAFF.